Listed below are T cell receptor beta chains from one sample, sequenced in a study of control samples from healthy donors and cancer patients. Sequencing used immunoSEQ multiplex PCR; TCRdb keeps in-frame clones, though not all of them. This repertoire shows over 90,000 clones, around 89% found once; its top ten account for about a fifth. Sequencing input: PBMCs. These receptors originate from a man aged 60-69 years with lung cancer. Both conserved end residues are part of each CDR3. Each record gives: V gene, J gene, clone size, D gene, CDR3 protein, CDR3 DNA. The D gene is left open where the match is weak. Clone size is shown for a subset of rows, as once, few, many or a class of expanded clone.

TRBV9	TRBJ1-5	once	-	CASSVEPGLNQPQHF	TGTGCCAGCAGCGTAGAACCGGGACTCAATCAGCCCCAGCATTTT
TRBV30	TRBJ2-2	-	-	CAWGLGSSGELFF	TGTGCCTGGGGTTTAGGTAGTTCCGGGGAGCTGTTTTTT
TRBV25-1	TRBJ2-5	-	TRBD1	CASSEAPRTGRSETQYF	TGTGCCAGCAGTGAAGCCCCTAGGACAGGGCGGTCGGAGACCCAGTACTTC
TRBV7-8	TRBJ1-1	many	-	CASSPHRVKGPNTEAFF	TGTGCCAGCAGCCCTCATCGGGTCAAGGGACCGAACACTGAAGCTTTCTTT
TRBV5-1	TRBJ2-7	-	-	CASRNIDRSSYEQYF	TGCGCCAGCAGGAACATCGACCGGAGCTCCTACGAGCAGTACTTC
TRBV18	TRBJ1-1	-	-	CASSPPGGRGNTEAFF	TGTGCCAGCTCACCACCGGGAGGGCGTGGGAACACTGAAGCTTTCTTT
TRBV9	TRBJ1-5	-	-	CASPLSLRPGQYQPQHF	TGTGCCAGCCCTCTATCCCTCCGTCCAGGGCAGTATCAGCCCCAGCATTTT
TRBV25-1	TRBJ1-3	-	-	CASSRGGADFSGNTIYF	TGTGCCAGCAGTAGGGGGGGCGCCGACTTCTCTGGAAACACCATATATTTT
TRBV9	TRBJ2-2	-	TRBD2	CASSLPGLAGTGELFF	TGTGCCAGCAGCTTACCGGGACTAGCGGGTACCGGGGAGCTGTTTTTT
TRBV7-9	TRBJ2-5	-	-	CASSRWGAEETQYF	TGTGCCAGCAGTAGGTGGGGGGCCGAAGAGACCCAGTACTTC
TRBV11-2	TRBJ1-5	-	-	CASSSGTLNQPQHF	TGTGCCAGCAGCTCTGGGACACTAAATCAGCCCCAGCATTTT
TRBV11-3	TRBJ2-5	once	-	CASSEGGVRQETQYF	TGTGCCAGCAGCGAAGGTGGGGTTCGGCAAGAGACCCAGTACTTC
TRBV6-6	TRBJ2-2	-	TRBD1	CASRGQEGTGELFF	TGTGCCAGCAGGGGACAGGAAGGCACCGGGGAGCTGTTTTTT
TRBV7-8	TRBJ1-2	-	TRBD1	CASSLAILGQGSDGYTF	TGTGCCAGCAGCTTAGCGATCTTAGGACAGGGGTCGGATGGCTACACCTTC
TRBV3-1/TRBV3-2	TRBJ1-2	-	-	CASSQDIRDLSYTF	TGTGCCAGCAGCCAAGACATACGGGATTTAAGCTACACCTTC
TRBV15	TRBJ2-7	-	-	CATSRVDSIGQQYF	TGTGCCACCAGCAGAGTCGATTCGATAGGGCAGCAGTACTTC
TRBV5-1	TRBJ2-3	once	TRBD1	CASSLDRGQGTDTQYF	TGCGCCAGCAGCTTGGACAGGGGGCAAGGCACAGATACGCAGTATTTT